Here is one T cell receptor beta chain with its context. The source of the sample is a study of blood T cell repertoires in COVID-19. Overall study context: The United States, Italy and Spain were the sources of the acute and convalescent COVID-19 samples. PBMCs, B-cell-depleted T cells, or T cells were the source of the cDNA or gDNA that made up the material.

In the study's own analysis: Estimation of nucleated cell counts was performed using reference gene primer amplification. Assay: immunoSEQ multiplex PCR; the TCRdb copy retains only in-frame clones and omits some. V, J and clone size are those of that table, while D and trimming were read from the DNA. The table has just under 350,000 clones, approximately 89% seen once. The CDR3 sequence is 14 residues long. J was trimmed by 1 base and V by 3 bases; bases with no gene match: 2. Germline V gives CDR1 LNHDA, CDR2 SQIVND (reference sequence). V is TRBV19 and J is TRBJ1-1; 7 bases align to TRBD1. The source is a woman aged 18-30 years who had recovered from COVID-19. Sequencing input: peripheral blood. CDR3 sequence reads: CASSMGTENTEAFF. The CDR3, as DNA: TGTGCCAGTAGTATGGGGACAGAGAACACTGAAGCTTTCTTT.